The 10 T cell receptor beta chains listed next were all sequenced from one sample in a study of blood T cells in healthy people across ages. Together with a sample-barcoded 5' primer, a J-beta primer mix was included in a second PCR lasting roughly 6 to 12 cycles. One entry per CDR3 protein results from TCRdb running MiXCR on the 5' RACE reads. This sample yields 550,000 to 600,000 distinct CDR3 sequences, of which more than 45% are seen a single time; around 25% belongs to the top ten. Sequencing was carried out using blood. These receptors were collected from an elderly man in good health.

This clonotype turned up a few times. A much larger clonotype is one base distant, so this may be a read error. The chain uses TRBV3-1 and TRBJ2-5, with D unclear. The germline gives CDR1 LGHDT, CDR2 YNNKEL (reference sequence). V was cut by 1 base and J by 5 bases, with 11 bases left in between. This CDR3 is 14 amino acids long. The chain's CDR3 is CASSQVLGLETQYF. CDR3 DNA sequence: TGTGCCAGCAGCCAAGTTTTAGGTTTGGAGACCCAGTACTTC.

The chain carries TRBV6-6 and TRBJ1-5, with a tentative D call TRBD1 (5 bases). The CDR3 is made up of 15 amino acids. V shed 0 bases and J shed 4 bases, with 10 bases lying between them. In germline, CDR1 is MNHNY, CDR2 SVGAGI (reference sequence). The CDR3 protein is CASSYSQGQNQPQHF. In DNA form, the CDR3 reads TGTGCCAGCAGTTACTCTCAGGGTCAAAATCAGCCCCAGCATTTT.

This clonotype was observed a few times. This chain joins TRBV4-3 and TRBJ1-2; D may be TRBD1 (5 bases). V was clipped by 2 bases and J by 8 bases, with 24 bases between them. This CDR3 comprises 17 residues. Germline CDR1 and CDR2: LGHNA and YSLEER. CDR3 loop: CASSQPPPGRSSGGYTF. In DNA form, the CDR3 reads TGCGCCAGCAGCCAACCCCCCCCGGGACGGTCTTCGGGAGGCTACACCTTC.

The V and J genes are TRBV24-1 and TRBJ2-1; 11 bases line up with TRBD1. Unmatched junction bases numbered 2, after V lost 5 bases and J lost 3 bases. The CDR3 is 15 residues long. Germline V gives CDR1 KGHDR, CDR2 SFDVKD. The CDR3 here is CATSGGTGGYNEQFF. The CDR3, as DNA: TGTGCCACCAGTGGAGGGACAGGGGGCTACAATGAGCAGTTCTTC.

Points on this clonotype: A much more abundant neighbour one base away suggests this may be a read error. The V and J genes are TRBV4-3 and TRBJ2-5, with D possibly being TRBD2 (5 bases). Germline assignment: CDR1 LGHNA and CDR2 YSLEER. The CDR3 sequence is 14 residues long. CDR3: CASSQALDQETQCF. The CDR3 DNA reads as TGCGCCAGCAGCCAAGCACTAGACCAAGAGACCCAGTGCTTC.

This chain connects TRBV5-1 to TRBJ1-1; a possible D gene is TRBD1 (5 bases). The CDR3 totals 16 residues. Germline assignment: CDR1 SGHRS and CDR2 YFSETQ. Trimming took 3 bases from V and 0 from J, leaving 15 bases between them. The DNA of the CDR3 is TGCGCCAGCAGCTCCTTGGGCGGGACCCTGAACACTGAAGCTTTCTTT. This translates into CASSSLGGTLNTEAFF.

In this sample, this clonotype turned up a few times. CDR3 nucleotide sequence: TGCAGTGCTAGAGGTTTCAGGGTAGAGGATGGCTACACCTTC. It codes for CSARGFRVEDGYTF. This sequence joins TRBV20-1 and TRBJ1-2, with D tentatively TRBD1 (5 bases). The V and J ends lost 1 base and 6 bases respectively, with 15 bases between them. The CDR3 is 14 residues long. Germline V CDR1 and CDR2: DFQATT, SNEGSKA (reference sequence).

This clonotype has at least ten counts. J is TRBJ2-7 and V is TRBV6-5; possibly TRBD1 or TRBD2 for D (5 bases each). V lost 3 bases and J 1 base, leaving 13 bases between the germline ends. The CDR3 extends over 15 amino acids. CDR1 and CDR2 from the germline V gene are MNHEY and SVGAGI. CDR3 amino acids: CASSYGDPGSYEQYF. Written as DNA, the CDR3 is TGTGCCAGCAGTTATGGGGACCCGGGGTCCTACGAGCAGTACTTC.

In its sample, this clonotype was seen a few times. The genes are TRBV20-1 and TRBJ2-5; 9 bases are shared with TRBD2. Looked up from germline, CDR1 is DFQATT and CDR2 is SNEGSKA (reference sequence). V dropped 3 bases and J dropped 2; count of bases not matched to a gene: 4. The CDR3 spans 14 residues. CDR3 protein: CSASALAGQETQYF. The CDR3 DNA reads TGCAGTGCTAGCGCGCTAGCGGGACAAGAGACCCAGTACTTC.

This clonotype showed up just a few times. The chain recombines TRBV4-3 with TRBJ2-5, with a weak D call TRBD2 (5 bases). Germline V gene data show CDR1 as LGHNA and CDR2 as YSLEER. V lost 4 bases and J lost 5, with 17 bases in between. The CDR3 totals 15 residues. DNA for the CDR3: TGCGCCAGCAGCCCGGTGAGCGGAGAAAGGGAGACCCAGTACTTC. It codes for CASSPVSGERETQYF.